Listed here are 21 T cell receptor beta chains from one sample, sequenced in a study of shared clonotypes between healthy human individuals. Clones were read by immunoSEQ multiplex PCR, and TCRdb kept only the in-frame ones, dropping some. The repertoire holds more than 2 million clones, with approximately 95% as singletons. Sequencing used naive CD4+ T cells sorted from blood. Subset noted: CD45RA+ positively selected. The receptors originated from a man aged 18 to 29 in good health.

Here the CDR3 reads CASSPGGLAGGEQYF. As DNA, the CDR3 is TGTGCCAGCAGCCCCGGGGGACTAGCGGGAGGCGAGCAGTACTTC. The rearrangement uses TRBV11-2 and TRBJ2-7; 15 bases are shared with TRBD2. The germline gives CDR1 SGHAT, CDR2 FQNNGV. With 5 bases clipped from V and 6 bases from J, the junction kept 5 bases outside the gene matches. CDR3 length: 15 amino acids.

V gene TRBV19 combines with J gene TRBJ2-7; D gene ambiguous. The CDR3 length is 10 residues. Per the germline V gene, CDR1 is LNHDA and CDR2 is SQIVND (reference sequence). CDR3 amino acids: CPVGLYEQYF. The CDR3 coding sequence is TGTCCCGTCGGGCTCTACGAGCAGTACTTC.

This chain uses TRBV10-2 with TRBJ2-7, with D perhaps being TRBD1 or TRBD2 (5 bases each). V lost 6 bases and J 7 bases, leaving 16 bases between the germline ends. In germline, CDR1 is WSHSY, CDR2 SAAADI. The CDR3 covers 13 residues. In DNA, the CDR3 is TGCGCCAGCAGCGTATGGGGGATAGAGGAGCAGTACTTC. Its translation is CASSVWGIEEQYF.

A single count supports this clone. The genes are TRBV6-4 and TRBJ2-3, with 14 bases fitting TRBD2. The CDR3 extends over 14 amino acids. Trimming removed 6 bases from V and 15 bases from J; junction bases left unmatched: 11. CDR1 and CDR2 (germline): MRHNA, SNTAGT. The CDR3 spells CASRPGLAGGLLYF. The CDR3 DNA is TGTGCCAGCAGACCCGGACTAGCGGGAGGCCTCTTATATTTT.

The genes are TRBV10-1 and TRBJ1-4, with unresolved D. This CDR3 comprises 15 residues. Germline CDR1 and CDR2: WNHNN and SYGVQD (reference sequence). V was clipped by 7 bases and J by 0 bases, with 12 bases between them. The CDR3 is CASNKHSATNEKLFF. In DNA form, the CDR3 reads TGCGCCAGCAATAAGCACTCAGCAACTAATGAAAAACTGTTTTTT.

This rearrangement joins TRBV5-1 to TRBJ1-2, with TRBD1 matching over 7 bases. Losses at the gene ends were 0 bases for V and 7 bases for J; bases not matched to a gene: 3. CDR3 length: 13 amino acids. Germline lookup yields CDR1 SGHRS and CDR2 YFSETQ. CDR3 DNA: TGCGCCAGCAGCTTGGGACAGGGCTCTGGCTACACCTTC. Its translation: CASSLGQGSGYTF.

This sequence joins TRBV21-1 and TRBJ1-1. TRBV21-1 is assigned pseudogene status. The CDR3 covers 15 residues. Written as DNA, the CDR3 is TGTGCCAGCAGCAAGGGGATTAGGGGGAGGACTGAAGCTTTCTTT. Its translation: CASSKGIRGRTEAFF.

The CDR3 spells CASSQDRGANTGELFF. CDR3 DNA sequence: TGTGCCAGCAGCCAAGATCGCGGGGCAAACACCGGGGAGCTGTTTTTT. This chain links TRBV4-2 with TRBJ2-2, with D possibly being TRBD2 (6 bases). Germline CDR1 LGHNA, CDR2 YNFKEQ. V lost 0 bases, J lost 2 bases, and 10 bases lay in between. CDR3 length equals 16 residues.

The CDR3 DNA is TGTGCCAGCAGCTTAGAGGCAGGGCTGAATTCACCCCTCCACTTT. Translated: CASSLEAGLNSPLHF. The J gene is TRBJ1-6, the V gene TRBV7-2; D is possibly TRBD1 (5 bases). Trimming removed 1 base from V and 7 bases from J, with 11 bases in between. Germline CDR1 and CDR2: SGHTA and FQGNSA. The CDR3 covers 15 residues.

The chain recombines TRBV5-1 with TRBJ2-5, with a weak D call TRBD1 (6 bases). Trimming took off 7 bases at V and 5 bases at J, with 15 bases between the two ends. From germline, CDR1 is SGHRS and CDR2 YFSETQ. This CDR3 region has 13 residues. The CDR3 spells CASGDRIKETQYF. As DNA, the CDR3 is TGCGCCAGCGGCGACAGGATAAAGGAGACCCAGTACTTC.

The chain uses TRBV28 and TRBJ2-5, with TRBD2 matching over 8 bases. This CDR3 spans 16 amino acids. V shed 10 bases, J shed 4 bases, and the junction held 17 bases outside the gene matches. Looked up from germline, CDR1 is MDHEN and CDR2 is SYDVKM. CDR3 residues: CATHYSGLEVVETQYF. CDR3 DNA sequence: TGTGCCACCCATTATTCGGGACTAGAGGTTGTAGAGACCCAGTACTTC.

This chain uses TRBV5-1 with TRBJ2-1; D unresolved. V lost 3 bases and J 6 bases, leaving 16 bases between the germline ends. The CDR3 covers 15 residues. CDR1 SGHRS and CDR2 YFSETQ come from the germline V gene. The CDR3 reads CASSSDPDPGNEQFF. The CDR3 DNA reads TGCGCCAGCAGCTCCGATCCGGACCCTGGCAATGAGCAGTTCTTC.

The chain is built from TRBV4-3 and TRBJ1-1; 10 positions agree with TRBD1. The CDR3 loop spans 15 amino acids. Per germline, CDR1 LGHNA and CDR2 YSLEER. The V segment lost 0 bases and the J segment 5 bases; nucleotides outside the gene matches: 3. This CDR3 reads CASSQEGQGRTEAFF. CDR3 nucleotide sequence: TGCGCCAGCAGCCAAGAGGGACAGGGGAGGACTGAAGCTTTCTTT.

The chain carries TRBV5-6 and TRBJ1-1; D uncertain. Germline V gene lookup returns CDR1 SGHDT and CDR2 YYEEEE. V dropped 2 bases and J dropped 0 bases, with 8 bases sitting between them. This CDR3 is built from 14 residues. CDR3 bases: TGTGCCAGCAGCTTCAGCGGGGTGAACACTGAAGCTTTCTTT. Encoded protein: CASSFSGVNTEAFF.

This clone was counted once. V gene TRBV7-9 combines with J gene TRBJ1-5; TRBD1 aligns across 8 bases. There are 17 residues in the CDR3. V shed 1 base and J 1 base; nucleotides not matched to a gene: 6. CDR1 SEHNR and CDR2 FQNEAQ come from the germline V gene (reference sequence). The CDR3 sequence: CASSLGTGTGSNQPQHF. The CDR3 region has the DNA TGTGCCAGCAGCTTAGGGACAGGGACGGGGAGCAATCAGCCCCAGCATTTT.

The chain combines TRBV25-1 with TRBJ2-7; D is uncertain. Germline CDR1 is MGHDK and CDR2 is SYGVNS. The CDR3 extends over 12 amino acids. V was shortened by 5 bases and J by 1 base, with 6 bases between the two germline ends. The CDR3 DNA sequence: TGTGCCAGCAGTTCTGGTTCCTACGAGCAGTACTTC. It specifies CASSSGSYEQYF.

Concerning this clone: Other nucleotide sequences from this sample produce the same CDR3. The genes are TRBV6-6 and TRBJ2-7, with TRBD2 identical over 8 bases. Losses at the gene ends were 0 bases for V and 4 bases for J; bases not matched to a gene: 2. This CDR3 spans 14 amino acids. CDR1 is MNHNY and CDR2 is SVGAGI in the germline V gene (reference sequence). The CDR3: CASSYSAGGYEQYF. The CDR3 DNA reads TGTGCCAGCAGTTACTCGGCGGGAGGATACGAGCAGTACTTC.

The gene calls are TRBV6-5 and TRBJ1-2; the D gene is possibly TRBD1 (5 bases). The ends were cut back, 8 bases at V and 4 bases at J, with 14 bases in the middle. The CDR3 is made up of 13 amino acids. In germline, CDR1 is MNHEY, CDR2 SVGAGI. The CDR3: CASWSRGTYGYTF. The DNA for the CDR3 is TGTGCCAGCTGGTCCCGCGGGACCTATGGCTACACCTTC.

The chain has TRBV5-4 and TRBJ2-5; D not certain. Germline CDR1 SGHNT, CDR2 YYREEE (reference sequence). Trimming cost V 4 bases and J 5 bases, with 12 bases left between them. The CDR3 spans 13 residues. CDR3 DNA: TGTGCCAGCAGCCCCTCCAGTTACGAGACCCAGTACTTC. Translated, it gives CASSPSSYETQYF.

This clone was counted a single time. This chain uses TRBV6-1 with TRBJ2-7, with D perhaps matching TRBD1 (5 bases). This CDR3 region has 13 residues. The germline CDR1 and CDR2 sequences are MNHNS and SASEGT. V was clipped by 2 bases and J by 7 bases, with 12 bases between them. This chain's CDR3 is CASSEFRQPEQYF. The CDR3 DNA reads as TGTGCCAGCAGTGAATTTCGACAGCCGGAGCAGTACTTC.

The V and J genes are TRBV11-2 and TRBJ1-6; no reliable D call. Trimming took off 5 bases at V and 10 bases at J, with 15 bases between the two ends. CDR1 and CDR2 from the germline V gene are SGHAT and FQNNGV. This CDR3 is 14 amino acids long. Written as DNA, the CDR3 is TGTGCCAGCAGCCCCCTCCCGTCTACCTCACCCCTCCACTTT. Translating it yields CASSPLPSTSPLHF.